The following is a T cell receptor (beta chain) sequence with its context. Its antigen is not identified. PCR was performed using 60 Vbeta and 13 Jbeta primers. Libraries were prepared by immunoSEQ multiplex PCR; TCRdb keeps only in-frame clonotypes and omits some of them. The profile shows about 160,000 clones, 86% of them singletons. This specimen belongs to a study of cytomegalovirus exposure and HLA in healthy donors. Study-wide findings and caveats: TCR association rates varied by HLA locus in a later analysis, with DRB1 highest and HLA-C lowest. Associated with HLA alleles at 0.05 false discovery rate in a later analysis were about 17,000 TCR beta sequences. A later analysis linked a missense DCLRE1C variant to TCR beta V- and J-gene trimming.

The sequence came from a woman aged 18-29 years in good health and CMV-seronegative. The sequenced material came from PBMCs.

The CDR3, as DNA: TGTGCCAGCAGTTTACGACAGGGATCGGGACTAGCGGGCATAAACAATGAGCAGTTCTTC. Encoded protein: CASSLRQGSGLAGINNEQFF. V is TRBV27 and J is TRBJ2-1; TRBD2 matches at 12 bases. Germline-derived CDR1 and CDR2 are MNHEY and SMNVEV (reference sequence). The CDR3 covers 20 residues. With V trimmed by 2 bases and J by 5 bases, 16 bases remained unmatched.